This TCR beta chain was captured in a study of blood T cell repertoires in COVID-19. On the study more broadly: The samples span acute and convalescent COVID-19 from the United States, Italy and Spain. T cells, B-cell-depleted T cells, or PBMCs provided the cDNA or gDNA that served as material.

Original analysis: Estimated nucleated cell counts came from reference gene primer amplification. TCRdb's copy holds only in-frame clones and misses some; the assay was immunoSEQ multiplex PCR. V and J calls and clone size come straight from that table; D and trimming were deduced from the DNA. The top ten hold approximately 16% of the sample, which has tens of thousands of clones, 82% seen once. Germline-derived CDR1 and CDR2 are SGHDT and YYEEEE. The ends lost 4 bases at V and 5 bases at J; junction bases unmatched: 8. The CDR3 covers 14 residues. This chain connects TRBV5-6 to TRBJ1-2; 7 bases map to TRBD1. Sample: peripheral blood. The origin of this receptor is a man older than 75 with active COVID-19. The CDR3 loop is CASSADTGAYGYTF. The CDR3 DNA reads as TGTGCCAGCAGCGCGGATACAGGGGCTTATGGCTACACCTTC.